Listed below are T cell receptor beta chains from one sample, sequenced in a study of shared clonotypes between healthy human individuals. The table came from immunoSEQ multiplex PCR; TCRdb's copy has only in-frame clones and leaves some out. Of approximately 2.5 million clones in the sample, around 94% were seen once. The sequenced sample consisted of naive CD4+ T cells sorted from blood. These receptors were collected from a man between 18 and 29 years old in good health. CDR3s include the opening cysteine and the closing phenylalanine or tryptophan. The D gene is left open where the match is weak.

v_gene	j_gene	d_gene	CDR3aa
TRBV7-2	TRBJ1-4	.	CASSSHTTEGEKLFF
TRBV7-9	TRBJ1-1	.	CASSLRGNTEAFF
TRBV5-1	TRBJ1-3	.	CASSLVQGPGNTIYF
TRBV5-1	TRBJ2-3	TRBD2	CASSLAPGLGSTDTQYF
TRBV6-1	TRBJ1-3	.	CASSLGTYSGNTIYF
TRBV4-1	TRBJ1-1	TRBD1	CASSQDRGQVRNTEAFF
TRBV6-5	TRBJ2-3	.	CASSRTRTDTQYF
TRBV15	TRBJ1-1	.	CATSRERGTEAFF
TRBV29-1	TRBJ2-3	TRBD1	CSVEDPDRVADTQYF
TRBV6-1	TRBJ1-2	.	CASSEQGSGRYGYTF
TRBV28	TRBJ2-5	.	CASSFGQRYQETQYF
TRBV5-1	TRBJ1-4	.	CASSLVTGLREKLFF
TRBV5-1	TRBJ1-4	TRBD1	CASSSVGQGRINEKLFF
TRBV11-2	TRBJ2-1	.	CASLTYNEQFF
TRBV27	TRBJ2-1	.	CASSLWGWDEQFF